The text below deals with one T cell receptor beta chain. TCRdb's copy holds only in-frame clones and misses some; the assay was immunoSEQ multiplex PCR. The table records roughly 74,000 clones, roughly 87% of them present only once. V lost 1 base and J 5 bases, leaving 15 bases between the germline ends. CDR3 length equals 15 residues. Germline values: CDR1 MGHRA, CDR2 YSYEKL. The sample comes from a study of PD-L1 blockade in urothelial cancer. The material was PBMCs, obtained around atezolizumab (anti-PD-L1) treatment. The clonotype was recovered from a woman aged 70-85 years with urothelial cancer. The chain recombines TRBV4-1 with TRBJ2-7; D call uncertain. In DNA form, the CDR3 reads TGCGCCAGCAGCCAAGCTCTCCAGTCCCCCCACGAGCAGTACTTC. Protein: CASSQALQSPHEQYF.